This TCR beta chain was sequenced for a study of vaccination and CD4 T cells after COVID-19. Study in general: Comprising six males and four females, the convalescent participants counted two Hispanic individuals among them. Cells were stimulated with overlapping spike peptide pools from SARS-CoV-2, HCoV-NL63, HCoV-OC43 and HCoV-229E.

Cultured CD4+ T-cell DNA underwent Oncomine TCR Beta short-read sequencing. TCRdb analysed the PCR reads with MiXCR anew, one entry per CDR3 protein. The table records around 11,000 distinct CDR3 sequences, approximately 80% of them present only once. Documented treatment: approximately nine-day PBMC culture with coronavirus spike peptide pools or control peptides (ViraFEST assay). ViraFEST stimulated the growth of antigen-specific T cells using peptide pools and subsequently profiled their TCRs by sequencing. V was pared by 4 bases and J by 14 bases, with 6 bases of the junction left unmatched. CDR1 is KGHDR and CDR2 is SFDVKD in the germline V gene. There are 11 residues in the CDR3. As to this clonotype: Its antigen is not known.

The clonotype comes from a human donor who had recovered from COVID-19. Specimen: CD4+ T cells from blood, cultured in vitro. V gene TRBV24-1 combines with J gene TRBJ1-1; 7 bases line up with TRBD1. The CDR3 is CATSDATRGFF. For the CDR3, the DNA is TGTGCCACCAGTGACGCGACCAGGGGGTTCTTT.